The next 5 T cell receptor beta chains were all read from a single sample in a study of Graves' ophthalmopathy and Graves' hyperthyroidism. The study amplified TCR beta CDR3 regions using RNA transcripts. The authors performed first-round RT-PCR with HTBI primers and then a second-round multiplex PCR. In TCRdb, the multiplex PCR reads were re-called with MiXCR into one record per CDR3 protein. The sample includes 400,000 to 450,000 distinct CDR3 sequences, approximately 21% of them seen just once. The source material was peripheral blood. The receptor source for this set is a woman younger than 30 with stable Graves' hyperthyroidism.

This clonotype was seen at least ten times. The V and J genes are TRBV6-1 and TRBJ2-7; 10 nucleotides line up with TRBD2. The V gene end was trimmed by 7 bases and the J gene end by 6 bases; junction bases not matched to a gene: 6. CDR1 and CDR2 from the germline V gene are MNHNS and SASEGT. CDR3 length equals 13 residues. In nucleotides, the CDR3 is TGTGCCAGCAAACCTAGCGGGAGCGTCGAGCAGTACTTC. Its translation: CASKPSGSVEQYF.

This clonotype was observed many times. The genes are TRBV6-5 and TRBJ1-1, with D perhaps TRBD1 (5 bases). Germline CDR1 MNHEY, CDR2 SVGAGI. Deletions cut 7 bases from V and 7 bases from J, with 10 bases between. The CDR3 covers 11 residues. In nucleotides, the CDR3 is TGTGCCAGCAACAACAGGAATGAAGCTTTCTTT. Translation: CASNNRNEAFF.

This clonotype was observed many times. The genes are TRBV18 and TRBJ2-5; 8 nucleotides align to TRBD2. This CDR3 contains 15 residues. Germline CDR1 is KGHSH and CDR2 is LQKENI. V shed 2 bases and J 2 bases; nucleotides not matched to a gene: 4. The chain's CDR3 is CASSPGAGVQETQYF. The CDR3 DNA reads TGTGCCAGCTCACCAGGAGCGGGAGTGCAAGAGACCCAGTACTTC.

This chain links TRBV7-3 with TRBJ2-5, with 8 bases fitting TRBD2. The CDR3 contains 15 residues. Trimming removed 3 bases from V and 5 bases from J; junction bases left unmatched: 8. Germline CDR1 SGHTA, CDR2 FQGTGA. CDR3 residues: CASSLVAGRVETQYF. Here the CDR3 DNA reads TGTGCCAGCAGCTTGGTAGCGGGACGGGTGGAGACCCAGTACTTC. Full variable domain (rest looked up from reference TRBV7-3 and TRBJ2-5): GAGVSQTPSNKVTEKGKYVELRCDPISGHTALYWYRQSLGQGPEFLIYFQGTGAADDSGLPNDRFFAVRPEGSVSTLKIQRTERGDSAVYLCASSLVAGRVETQYFGPGTRLLVL.

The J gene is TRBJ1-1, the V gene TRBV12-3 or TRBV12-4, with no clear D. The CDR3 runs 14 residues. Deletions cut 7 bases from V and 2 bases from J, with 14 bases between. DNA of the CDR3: TGTGCCAGCACCGGCCGAGGTGAAAACACTGAAGCTTTCTTT. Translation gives CASTGRGENTEAFF.